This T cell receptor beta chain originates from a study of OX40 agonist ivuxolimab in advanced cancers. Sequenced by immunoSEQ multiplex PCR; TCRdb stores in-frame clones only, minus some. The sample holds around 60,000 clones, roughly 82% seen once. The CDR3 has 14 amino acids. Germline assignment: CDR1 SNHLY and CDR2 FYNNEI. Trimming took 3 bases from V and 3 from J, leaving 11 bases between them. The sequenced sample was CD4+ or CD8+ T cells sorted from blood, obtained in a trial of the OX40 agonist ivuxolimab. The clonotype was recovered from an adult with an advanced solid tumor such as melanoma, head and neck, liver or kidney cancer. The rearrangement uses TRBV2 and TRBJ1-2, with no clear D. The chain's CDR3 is CASSDHIRDYGYTF. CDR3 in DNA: TGTGCCAGCAGTGACCATATCAGAGACTATGGCTACACCTTC.